The clone carrying this T cell receptor (beta chain) was observed a handful of times. Its specificity is not known. This specimen comes from a study of T-cell reconstitution after alpha-beta-depleted transplantation in children. Points from the study as a whole: There were reportedly several hundred expanded graft clones from which alpha-beta T cells came about two months after transplant. After one year, T-cell counts and TCRbeta diversity mostly came from new T cells. Day-60 TCRbeta diversity that was high in some patients was derived from surviving recipient T cells and thymic progenitors.

The CDR3 has 17 amino acids. Unmatched junction bases numbered 7, after V lost 4 bases and J lost 5 bases. The germline V gene has CDR1 SGHTA and CDR2 FQGNSA. TCRbeta library preparation incorporated unique molecular identifiers. TCRdb re-called the PCR reads through MiXCR, storing one row per CDR3 protein. Counted here are around 490,000 distinct CDR3 sequences, roughly an eighth occurring once; the ten biggest clones make up around 15%. This sequence originates from a female patient between 2 and 15 years old who had a stem cell transplant for aplastic anemia, so the T cells may come from the graft donor. The sample in question was PBMCs, mostly from graft donor cells, obtained 180 days after TCRalphabeta/CD19-depleted stem cell transplant. The genes are TRBV7-2 and TRBJ2-5; the match to TRBD2 covers 16 bases. CDR3 protein: CASSSPGLAGGPETQYF. The CDR3 DNA follows: TGTGCCAGCAGCTCCCCGGGACTAGCGGGAGGGCCGGAGACCCAGTACTTC.